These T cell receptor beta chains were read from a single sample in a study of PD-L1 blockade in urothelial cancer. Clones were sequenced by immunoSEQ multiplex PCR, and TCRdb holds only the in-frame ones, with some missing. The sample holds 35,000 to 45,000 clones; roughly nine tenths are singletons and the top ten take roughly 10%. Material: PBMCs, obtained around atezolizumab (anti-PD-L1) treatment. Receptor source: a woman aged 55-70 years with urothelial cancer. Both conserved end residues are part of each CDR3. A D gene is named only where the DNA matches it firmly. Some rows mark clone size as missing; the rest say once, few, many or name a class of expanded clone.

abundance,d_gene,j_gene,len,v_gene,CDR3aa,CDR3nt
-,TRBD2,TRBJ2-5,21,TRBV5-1,CASSLARTGGTSGRARETQYF,TGCGCCAGCAGCTTGGCTCGGACAGGGGGGACTAGCGGGAGGGCCCGCGAGACCCAGTACTTC
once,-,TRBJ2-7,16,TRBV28,CASSRTRYGRVDEQYF,TGTGCCAGCAGCCGAACGAGGTACGGCAGGGTCGACGAGCAGTACTTC
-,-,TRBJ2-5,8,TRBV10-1,CASSEADF,TGCGCCAGCAGTGAGGCAGACTTC
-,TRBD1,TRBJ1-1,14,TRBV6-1,CASQTGRMNTEAFF,TGTGCCAGCCAGACAGGGCGCATGAACACTGAAGCTTTCTTT
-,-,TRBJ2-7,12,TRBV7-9,CASKGGVPEQYF,TGTGCCAGCAAGGGAGGCGTTCCCGAGCAGTACTTC
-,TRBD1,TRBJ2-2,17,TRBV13,CASSPPPGQGITGELFF,TGTGCCAGCAGCCCCCCCCCGGGACAGGGGATCACCGGGGAGCTGTTTTTT
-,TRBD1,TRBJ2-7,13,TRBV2,CASKKDRIYEQYF,TGTGCCAGCAAGAAGGACAGGATCTACGAGCAGTACTTC
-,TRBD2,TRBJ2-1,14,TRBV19,CASSRGGGGNEQFF,TGTGCCAGTAGTAGAGGTGGGGGGGGCAATGAGCAGTTCTTC
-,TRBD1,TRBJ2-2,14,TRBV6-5,CASSMGQHTGELFF,TGTGCCAGCAGTATGGGACAGCACACCGGGGAGCTGTTTTTT
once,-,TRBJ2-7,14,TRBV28,CAVLSRDNSYEQYF,TGTGCCGTCCTAAGTCGGGACAACTCCTACGAGCAGTACTTC
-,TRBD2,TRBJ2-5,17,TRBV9,CASSVGLAGALMETQYF,TGTGCCAGCAGCGTCGGACTAGCGGGAGCTCTTATGGAGACCCAGTACTTC
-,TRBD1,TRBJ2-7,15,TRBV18,CASSPYGTGVGEQYF,TGTGCCAGCTCACCATACGGGACAGGGGTTGGCGAGCAGTACTTC
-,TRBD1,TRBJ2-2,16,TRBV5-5,CASSLNQGVDTGELFF,TGTGCCAGCAGCTTAAATCAGGGGGTCGACACCGGGGAGCTGTTTTTT
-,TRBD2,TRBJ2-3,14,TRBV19,CASSGLAGADTQYF,TGTGCCAGTAGTGGTCTAGCGGGAGCAGATACGCAGTATTTT
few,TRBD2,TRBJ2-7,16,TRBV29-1,CSGSGGTSGSSYEQYF,TGCAGCGGATCGGGCGGGACTAGCGGTAGCTCCTACGAGCAGTACTTC
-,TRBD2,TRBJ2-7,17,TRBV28,CASSLLGEGAGAYEQYF,TGTGCCAGCAGTTTATTAGGCGAGGGAGCGGGGGCCTACGAGCAGTACTTC
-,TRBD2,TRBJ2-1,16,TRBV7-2,CASSSRTSGFMNEQFF,TGTGCCAGCAGCTCCAGGACTAGCGGGTTTATGAATGAGCAGTTCTTC
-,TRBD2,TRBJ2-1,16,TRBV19,CASSIVSGRAYNEQFF,TGTGCCAGTAGTATCGTGAGCGGGAGGGCTTACAATGAGCAGTTCTTC
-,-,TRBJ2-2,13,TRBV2,CASQGNFVRELFF,TGTGCCAGCCAGGGAAACTTCGTCAGGGAGCTGTTTTTT
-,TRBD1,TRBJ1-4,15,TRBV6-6,CASSGGGRGNEKLFF,TGTGCCAGCAGTGGAGGGGGCCGAGGGAATGAAAAACTGTTTTTT
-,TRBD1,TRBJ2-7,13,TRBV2,CASIGTDSYEQYF,TGTGCCAGCATTGGGACAGACTCCTACGAGCAGTACTTC
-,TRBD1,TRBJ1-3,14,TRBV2,CASRPDRAGNTIYF,TGTGCCAGCAGACCCGACAGGGCTGGAAACACCATATATTTT
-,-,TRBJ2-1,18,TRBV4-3,CASSQEDNPGVSYNEQFF,TGCGCCAGCAGCCAAGAGGATAACCCCGGGGTCTCCTACAATGAGCAGTTCTTC
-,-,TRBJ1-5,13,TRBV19,CASSRGPYQPQHF,TGTGCCAGTAGTAGGGGCCCATATCAGCCCCAGCATTTT
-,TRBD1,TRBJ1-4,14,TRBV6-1,CASSEQGALEKLFF,TGTGCCAGCAGTGAACAGGGGGCTTTAGAAAAACTGTTTTTT
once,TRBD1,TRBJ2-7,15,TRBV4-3,CASSQGTGISYEQYF,TGCGCCAGCAGCCAAGGGACAGGGATCTCCTACGAGCAGTACTTC
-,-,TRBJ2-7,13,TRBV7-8,CASSLADIYEQYF,TGTGCCAGCAGCTTAGCCGACATCTACGAGCAGTACTTC
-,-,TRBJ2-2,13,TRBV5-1,CASSLEPGGELFF,TGCGCCAGCAGCTTGGAACCAGGCGGGGAGCTGTTTTTT
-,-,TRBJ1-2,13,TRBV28,CATAERVWGGYTF,TGTGCCACCGCGGAAAGAGTATGGGGCGGCTACACCTTC
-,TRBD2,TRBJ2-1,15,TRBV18,CASSPVAGNYNEQFF,TGTGCCAGCTCACCAGTAGCGGGTAACTACAATGAGCAGTTCTTC
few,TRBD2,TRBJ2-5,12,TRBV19,CASSVAGETQYF,TGTGCCAGTAGTGTAGCGGGAGAGACCCAGTACTTC
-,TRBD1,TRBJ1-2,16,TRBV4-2,CASSQGWARGPYGYTF,TGTGCCAGCAGCCAAGGATGGGCCAGGGGGCCCTATGGCTACACCTTC
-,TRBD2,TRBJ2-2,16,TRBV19,CASSIRLAGGPGELFF,TGTGCCAGTAGTATAAGACTAGCGGGAGGGCCCGGGGAGCTGTTTTTT
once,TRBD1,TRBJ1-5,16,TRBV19,CASSIQGAKGNQPQHF,TGTGCCAGTAGTATACAGGGGGCTAAGGGCAATCAGCCCCAGCATTTT
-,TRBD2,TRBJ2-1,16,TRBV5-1,CASSWLAGGSRNEQFF,TGCGCCAGCAGCTGGCTAGCGGGAGGATCCCGGAATGAGCAGTTCTTC
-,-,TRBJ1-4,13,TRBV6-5,CASSGQPNEKLFF,TGTGCCAGCAGTGGACAGCCCAATGAAAAACTGTTTTTT
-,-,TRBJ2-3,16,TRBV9,CASSAFKTVTPDTQYF,TGTGCCAGCAGCGCATTCAAGACAGTCACGCCAGATACGCAGTATTTT
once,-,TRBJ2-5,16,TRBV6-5,CASSLAGNYNQETQYF,TGTGCCAGCAGTTTAGCCGGAAACTATAACCAAGAGACCCAGTACTTC
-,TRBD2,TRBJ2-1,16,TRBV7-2,CASSQGLAGANNEQFF,TGTGCCAGCAGCCAGGGACTAGCGGGAGCTAACAATGAGCAGTTCTTC
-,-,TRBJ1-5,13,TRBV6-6,CASNTRVAQPQHF,TGTGCCAGCAACACCAGGGTTGCTCAGCCCCAGCATTTT
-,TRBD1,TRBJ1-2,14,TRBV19,CASSPTGGNYGYTF,TGTGCCAGTAGCCCGACAGGGGGGAACTATGGCTACACCTTC
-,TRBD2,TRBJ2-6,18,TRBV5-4,CASSLGLAGVAGANVLTF,TGTGCCAGCAGCCTGGGACTAGCGGGAGTTGCTGGGGCCAACGTCCTGACTTTC
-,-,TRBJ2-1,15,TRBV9,CASSVDHLTYNEQFF,TGTGCCAGCAGCGTAGACCACTTAACCTACAATGAGCAGTTCTTC
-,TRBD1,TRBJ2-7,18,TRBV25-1,CASSPTFWGTASTYEQYF,TGTGCCAGCAGTCCTACCTTTTGGGGGACAGCGAGTACCTACGAGCAGTACTTC
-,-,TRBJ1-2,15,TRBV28,CASSLKPGQAYGYTF,TGTGCCAGCAGTTTAAAGCCGGGACAAGCCTATGGCTACACCTTC
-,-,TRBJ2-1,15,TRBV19,CASSKGGGSVNEQFF,TGTGCCAGTAGTAAAGGGGGGGGTAGCGTCAATGAGCAGTTCTTC
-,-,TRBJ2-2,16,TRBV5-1,CASSLRAEVNTGELFF,TGCGCCAGCAGCTTGAGGGCGGAGGTTAACACCGGGGAGCTGTTTTTT
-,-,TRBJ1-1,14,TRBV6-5,CASSYSGGNTEAFF,TGTGCCAGCAGTTACTCGGGGGGGAACACTGAAGCTTTCTTT
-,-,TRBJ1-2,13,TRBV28,CASSLLDSYGYTF,TGTGCCAGCAGTTTATTGGACAGCTATGGCTACACCTTC
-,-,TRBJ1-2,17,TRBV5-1,CASSSGRDSQTNYGYTF,TGCGCCAGCAGCTCCGGACGCGACAGCCAAACGAATTATGGCTACACCTTC
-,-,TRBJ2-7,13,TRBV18,CASSGLPSYEQYF,TGTGCCAGCTCAGGACTGCCCTCCTACGAGCAGTACTTC
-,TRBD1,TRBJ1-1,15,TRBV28,CASAKDREMNTEAFF,TGTGCCAGCGCGAAGGACAGGGAAATGAACACTGAAGCTTTCTTT
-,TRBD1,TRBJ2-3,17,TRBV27,CASSFNTGARGTDTQYF,TGTGCCAGCAGTTTCAACACAGGGGCTCGAGGCACAGATACGCAGTATTTT
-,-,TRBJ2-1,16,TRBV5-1,CASSLGFGSSYNEQFF,TGCGCCAGCAGCTTGGGGTTCGGGAGCTCCTACAATGAGCAGTTCTTC
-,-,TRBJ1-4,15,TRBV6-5,CASSYSGAGSEKLFF,TGTGCCAGCAGTTACTCGGGGGCAGGGTCTGAAAAACTGTTTTTT
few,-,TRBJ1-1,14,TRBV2,CASTWAGSNTEAFF,TGTGCCAGCACTTGGGCGGGGTCGAACACTGAAGCTTTCTTT
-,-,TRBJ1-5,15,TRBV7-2,CASSLDQGGNQPQHF,TGTGCCAGCAGCTTAGACCAGGGTGGCAATCAGCCCCAGCATTTT